The sequence of this TCR beta chain was determined in a study of cytomegalovirus exposure and HLA in healthy donors. Study-level results: Clonal expansion, a later analysis showed, was greater in HLA-associated TCR beta chains than in equally common others. For most TCR beta V segments, an earlier analysis put the productive rate at about 90% or about 30% of the time.

Comment on this clone: Its antigen remains unidentified.

Between the trimmed V and J ends, which lost 4 bases and 3 bases, there was a span of 16 bases. The CDR3 covers 16 residues. Per the germline V gene, CDR1 is MNHNS and CDR2 is SASEGT. The PCR made use of 60 Vbeta and 13 Jbeta primers. Using immunoSEQ multiplex PCR, the repertoire was profiled, and TCRdb retains in-frame clones only, with some absent. The sample lists 79,000 or so clones; roughly three quarters were seen once. Sequenced material: PBMCs. V gene TRBV6-1 combines with J gene TRBJ2-1; D is perhaps TRBD1 (6 bases). The receptor comes from a woman aged 40 to 55 in good health and CMV-seropositive. CDR3 DNA: TGTGCCAGCAGTGTTGCAGGGGTGAAGAACTACAATGAGCAGTTCTTC. This gives the protein CASSVAGVKNYNEQFF.